Following are 26 T cell receptor beta chains from one sample sequenced in a study of Ad26.COV2.S vaccination and SARS-CoV-2 variants. The treatment here: approximately 18 received Ad26.COV2.S at low or high dose, single or two shots; 5 received placebo; per-sample allocation not given. Collection of samples fell on day 63 after the first vaccine or placebo injection. This table comes from immunoSEQ multiplex PCR, and its TCRdb copy is limited to in-frame clones, with some not included. The table lists 350,000 to 450,000 clones, about 85% of them singletons. This sample comprised peripheral blood, obtained in a trial of Ad26.COV2.S vaccine versus placebo. These receptors were collected from a person between 18 and 59 years old who received the Ad26.COV2.S COVID-19 vaccine or a placebo.

V is TRBV9 and J is TRBJ1-2; a weak D match, TRBD1 (5 bases). The CDR3 is 13 residues long. Trimming cost V 0 bases and J 8 bases, with 11 bases left between them. The germline CDR1 and CDR2 sequences are SGDLS and YYNGEE. The CDR3 here is CASSVAGGWGYTF. The CDR3 nucleotides are TGTGCCAGCAGCGTAGCCGGGGGTTGGGGCTACACCTTC.

This clone has a handful of counts. The chain links TRBV5-1 to TRBJ2-5; D may be TRBD1 (6 bases). Trimming took off 4 bases at V and 4 bases at J, with 14 bases between the two ends. The length of the CDR3 is 14 residues. The germline V gene encodes CDR1 SGHRS and CDR2 YFSETQ. As DNA, the CDR3 is TGCGCCAGCAGCCTCAGGGGCAACATAGAGACCCAGTACTTC. It yields the protein CASSLRGNIETQYF.

The genes are TRBV6-6 and TRBJ2-6; 9 bases align to TRBD1. CDR3 length: 18 residues. V lost 5 bases, J lost 0 bases, and 8 bases stayed unmatched. Germline CDR1 MNHNY, CDR2 SVGAGI (reference sequence). CDR3 sequence: CASSQTGGLISGANVLTF. The CDR3 region has the DNA TGTGCCAGCAGTCAAACAGGGGGCCTTATCTCTGGGGCCAACGTCCTGACTTTC.

The CDR3 here is CAWTIGPGAVGYTF. CDR3 sequence (DNA): TGTGCCTGGACCATCGGCCCGGGGGCGGTTGGCTACACCTTC. The genes are TRBV30 and TRBJ1-2; possibly TRBD1 for D (6 bases). V was pared by 4 bases and J by 7 bases, with 19 bases between. Germline V CDR1 and CDR2: GTSNPN, SVGIG (reference sequence). The CDR3 has 14 residues.

The chain joins TRBV23-1 to TRBJ2-5, with D unclear. TRBV23-1 is designated an ORF whose function remains uncertain. The V gene lost 4 bases and the J gene lost 5 bases, with 14 bases spanning the gap. CDR3 length: 14 residues. CDR3 sequence reads: CASSPDINSETQYF. DNA of the CDR3: TGCGCCAGCAGTCCCGATATAAACAGCGAGACCCAGTACTTC.

The V and J genes are TRBV4-1 and TRBJ2-4; 7 bases are a match to TRBD2. From germline, CDR1 is MGHRA and CDR2 YSYEKL. The CDR3 totals 16 residues. V was clipped by 5 bases and J by 0 bases; unmatched bases: 7. Written as DNA, the CDR3 is TGCGCCAGCAGCGCGCCGGGGGGACTAGCCAAAAACATTCAGTACTTC. Encoded protein: CASSAPGGLAKNIQYF.

This clone was counted once. V is TRBV7-2 and J is TRBJ2-7; D is possibly TRBD2 (6 bases). The V end was cut by 2 bases, the J end by 4 bases, with 12 bases between. Looked up from germline, CDR1 is SGHTA and CDR2 is FQGNSA. This CDR3 spans 14 amino acids. In nucleotides, the CDR3 is TGTGCCAGCAGCTTAATGCGCGGGGAGTACGAGCAGTACTTC. Its translation: CASSLMRGEYEQYF.

The rearrangement joins TRBV5-4 to TRBJ2-5, with D perhaps TRBD1 or TRBD2 (5 bases each). Germline loops: CDR1 SGHNT, CDR2 YYREEE (reference sequence). The CDR3 is 14 residues long. With 5 bases removed from V and 7 bases from J, the gap between germline ends came to 18 bases. The CDR3 here is CASSYGRDPRTQYF. The DNA of the CDR3 is TGTGCCAGCAGTTACGGCCGGGACCCAAGGACCCAGTACTTC.

The chain joins TRBV6-1 to TRBJ2-3; D might be TRBD1 or TRBD2, each matching 5 bases. CDR1 is MNHNS, CDR2 SASEGT, per germline. The CDR3 spans 16 residues. Trimming pared 0 bases from V and 4 bases from J, leaving 14 bases between. Here the CDR3 reads CASSEAHGGEADTQYF. The CDR3 region has the DNA TGTGCCAGCAGTGAAGCGCATGGGGGAGAGGCAGATACGCAGTATTTT.

This clone was picked up a small number of times. The V gene is TRBV3-1 (or the pseudogene TRBV3-2), the J gene TRBJ1-6; possibly TRBD1 for D (5 bases). The CDR3 spans 15 residues. CDR1 is LGHDT, CDR2 YNNKEL, per germline (reference sequence). V was pared by 0 bases and J by 10 bases, with 13 bases between. The CDR3 sequence is CASSQDRGRVSPLHF. Here the CDR3 DNA reads TGTGCCAGCAGCCAAGATCGGGGGAGGGTCTCACCCCTCCACTTT.

The chain joins TRBV11-3 to TRBJ2-3; a possible D gene is TRBD1 (6 bases). Germline CDR1 is SGHNT and CDR2 is YENEEA. Trimming took off 3 bases at V and 4 bases at J, with 20 bases between the two ends. This CDR3 spans 17 amino acids. The CDR3 loop is CASSLGDNLKAADTQYF. CDR3 DNA: TGTGCCAGCAGCTTGGGGGACAACTTGAAGGCGGCAGATACGCAGTATTTT.

This clone was observed a single time. The chain recombines TRBV2 with TRBJ2-2, with a weak D call TRBD1 (5 bases). Per germline, CDR1 SNHLY and CDR2 FYNNEI. The CDR3 extends over 15 amino acids. Trimming left V 7 bases short and J 1 base short, with 13 bases between. CDR3 amino acids: CASKGAGMNTGELFF. The CDR3 DNA reads as TGTGCCAGCAAAGGGGCAGGGATGAACACCGGGGAGCTGTTTTTT.

This clone showed up just once. This chain joins TRBV18 and TRBJ2-3; TRBD1 matches 10 bases. The CDR3 loop spans 13 amino acids. The germline V gene encodes CDR1 KGHSH and CDR2 LQKENI. The V gene end was trimmed by 8 bases and the J gene end by 3 bases; junction bases not matched to a gene: 2. The CDR3 bases are TGTGCCAGCCGGGACAGGGGAACAGATACGCAGTATTTT. This sequence encodes CASRDRGTDTQYF.

This chain uses TRBV16 with TRBJ1-2; D not certain. The CDR3 is made up of 14 amino acids. With 2 bases removed from V and 3 bases from J, the gap between germline ends came to 10 bases. Per germline, CDR1 KGHSY and CDR2 FQNENV. The CDR3 region has the DNA TGTGCCAGCAGCCAACAGGTTCTCGACTATGGCTACACCTTC. Translating gives CASSQQVLDYGYTF.

The chain joins TRBV5-1 to TRBJ1-1, with 7 bases lining up with TRBD1. The CDR3 is made up of 14 amino acids. V shed 4 bases and J 1 base; nucleotides not matched to a gene: 4. Per germline, CDR1 SGHRS and CDR2 YFSETQ. The CDR3 DNA reads as TGCGCCAGCAGCCGACAGGGCCCGAACACTGAAGCTTTCTTT. Translating gives CASSRQGPNTEAFF.

The chain uses TRBV30 and TRBJ2-7; 9 bases map to TRBD2. CDR3 size: 15 residues. After removal of 7 bases from V and 0 bases from J, the junction contained 10 bases not matched to a gene. Germline CDR1 reads GTSNPN; CDR2 reads SVGIG (reference sequence). The DNA for the CDR3 is TGTGCCTTGAAGCGGACTAGCGATAGCTCCTACGAGCAGTACTTC. This encodes CALKRTSDSSYEQYF.

The chain joins TRBV9 to TRBJ2-6; D possibly matches TRBD1 or TRBD2 (5 bases each). In germline, CDR1 is SGDLS, CDR2 YYNGEE. CDR3 length equals 18 residues. V was trimmed by 4 bases and J by 0 bases, leaving 17 bases between them. The CDR3 loop reads CASSLPSGPDSGANVLTF. CDR3 sequence (DNA): TGTGCCAGCAGCCTACCGTCGGGGCCGGACTCTGGGGCCAACGTCCTGACTTTC. Combining the CDR3 with reference TRBV9 and TRBJ2-6 gives the whole variable domain DSGVTQTPKHLITATGQRVTLRCSPRSGDLSVYWYQQSLDQGLQFLIQYYNGEERAKGNILERFSAQQFPDLHSELNLSSLELGDSALYFCASSLPSGPDSGANVLTFGAGSRLTVL.

The chain's CDR3 is CASSFVGQETQYF. The CDR3 bases are TGTGCCAGCAGCTTCGTCGGGCAAGAGACCCAGTACTTC. The chain employs TRBV11-2 and TRBJ2-5; D remains unclear. Looked up from germline, CDR1 is SGHAT and CDR2 is FQNNGV. This CDR3 has 13 amino acids. The germline V and J ends were trimmed by 3 bases and 2 bases, with 7 bases remaining between them. The complete variable domain, with remaining parts taken from reference TRBV11-2 and TRBJ2-5, reads EAGVAQSPRYKIIEKRQSVAFWCNPISGHATLYWYQQILGQGPKLLIQFQNNGVVDDSQLPKDRFSAERLKGVDSTLKIQPAKLEDSAVYLCASSFVGQETQYFGPGTRLLVL.

The chain employs TRBV2 and TRBJ2-7, with 13 bases matching TRBD2. CDR1 is SNHLY, CDR2 FYNNEI, per germline. This CDR3 region has 14 residues. V shed 6 bases and J 4 bases; nucleotides not matched to a gene: 3. The chain's CDR3 is CASSRTSGSYEQYF. DNA for the CDR3: TGTGCCAGCAGCCGGACTAGCGGGAGTTACGAGCAGTACTTC.

The rearrangement uses TRBV28 and TRBJ1-2; D perhaps matches TRBD1 (6 bases). This CDR3 comprises 16 residues. CDR1 is MDHEN and CDR2 is SYDVKM in the germline V gene. V lost 7 bases and J 0 bases, leaving 18 bases between the germline ends. CDR3 coding DNA: TGTGCCAGCACCCTTGGGGGGGCTCGAGCTAACTATGGCTACACCTTC. Amino acids: CASTLGGARANYGYTF.

Worth noting for this clone: The sample holds other DNA sequences that translate to the same CDR3. The chain has TRBV6-5 and TRBJ1-1, with no clear D. Trimming left V 3 bases short and J 4 bases short, with 9 bases between. The CDR3 spans 13 residues. Germline loops: CDR1 MNHEY, CDR2 SVGAGI. CDR3 DNA: TGTGCCAGCAGTTATAGTCGCGGCACTGAAGCTTTCTTT. Amino acids: CASSYSRGTEAFF.

This clone was seen a single time. Other DNA sequences of this sample code for an identical CDR3. The J gene is TRBJ2-2, the V gene TRBV3-1 (or the pseudogene TRBV3-2); D gene uncertain. Germline V lookup: CDR1 LGHDT, CDR2 YNNKEL (reference sequence). V gave up 1 base and J gave up 2 bases, with 8 bases separating them. The CDR3 has 15 amino acids. CDR3 protein: CASSQGTANTGELFF. The CDR3 bases are TGTGCCAGCAGCCAAGGGACGGCTAACACCGGGGAGCTGTTTTTT.

To note about this clone: An end of the junction does not agree with germline; a read error may underlie this. The V and J genes are TRBV7-9 and TRBJ2-7; 7 positions match TRBD2. The length of the CDR3 is 12 residues. CDR1 and CDR2 from the germline V gene are SEHNR and FQNEAQ (reference sequence). The DNA for the CDR3 is TGTGCCAGCAGCGCCCAAATCCGGGACTACCAGTTC. Translated, it gives CASSAQIRDYQF.

This chain uses TRBV27 with TRBJ2-7; 7 bases are shared with TRBD1. The CDR3 sequence is 15 residues long. CDR1 and CDR2 (germline): MNHEY, SMNVEV (reference sequence). V lost 4 bases to trimming and J lost 2 bases; unmatched junction nucleotides: 8. The DNA for the CDR3 is TGTGCCAGCAGTTACGGATCGACAGGGCCCTACGAGCAGTACTTC. As protein: CASSYGSTGPYEQYF.

The chain combines TRBV18 with TRBJ2-7; 9 bases fit TRBD1. With V trimmed by 4 bases and J by 3 bases, 1 base remained unmatched. The CDR3 sequence is 13 residues long. Germline CDR1 and CDR2: KGHSH and LQKENI. This CDR3 reads CASSQTGGYEQYF. CDR3 sequence (DNA): TGTGCCAGCTCACAGACAGGGGGCTACGAGCAGTACTTC. The whole variable domain, filled in from reference TRBV18 and TRBJ2-7, reads NAGVMQNPRHLVRRRGQEARLRCSPMKGHSHVYWYRQLPEEGLKFMVYLQKENIIDESGMPKERFSAEFPKEGPSILRIQQVVRGDSAAYFCASSQTGGYEQYFGPGTRLTVT.

The V call is TRBV28, the J call TRBJ2-5, with 9 bases aligning to TRBD2. Germline lookup yields CDR1 MDHEN and CDR2 SYDVKM. The trim removed 2 bases at V and 1 base at J, leaving 2 bases unmatched. This CDR3 has 15 residues. For the CDR3, the DNA is TGTGCCAGCAGTTTAAGGACTAGCGCCCAAGAGACCCAGTACTTC. This sequence encodes CASSLRTSAQETQYF.